This is a list of T cell receptor beta chains from one sample in a study of preoperative IRX-2 immunotherapy in early breast cancer. The data were produced by immunoSEQ multiplex PCR, yet TCRdb's version contains in-frame clones alone and is incomplete. The table has 40,000 to 45,000 clones, 70% to 80% seen once. The sample was tumor tissue, taken after IRX-2 immunotherapy. The receptors stem from a human donor with breast cancer. Both conserved end residues are part of each CDR3. D genes are given only for firm matches. The size of a clone is reported for some rows only, either as once, few or many, or as a class for expanded clones.

clone_size: NA
v_call: TRBV14
j_call: TRBJ1-2
d_call: NA
cdr3_aa: CASSQGRGEWVGYTF
cdr3_nt: TGTGCCAGCAGCCAAGGGCGCGGGGAGTGGGTTGGCTACACCTTC

clone_size: medium-sized
v_call: TRBV1
j_call: TRBJ1-2
d_call: NA
cdr3_aa: CASSQDQGTGGAAGYTF
cdr3_nt: TGCGCCAGCAGCCAAGATCAGGGAACAGGGGGCGCCGCGGGCTACACCTTC

clone_size: NA
v_call: TRBV15
j_call: TRBJ2-7
d_call: TRBD1
cdr3_aa: CATSRDPDTGDSYEQYF
cdr3_nt: TGTGCCACCAGCAGAGATCCAGATACAGGGGACTCCTACGAGCAGTACTTC

clone_size: NA
v_call: TRBV6-8
j_call: TRBJ1-2
d_call: NA
cdr3_aa: CASSYSVQGSYTF
cdr3_nt: TGTGCCAGCAGTTACTCCGTTCAGGGTAGCTACACCTTC

clone_size: medium-sized
v_call: TRBV11-3
j_call: TRBJ1-2
d_call: TRBD1
cdr3_aa: CASSLFSTGYGYTF
cdr3_nt: TGTGCCAGCAGCTTGTTTTCGACAGGGTATGGCTACACCTTC

clone_size: NA
v_call: TRBV28
j_call: TRBJ1-4
d_call: TRBD1
cdr3_aa: CASSPFGTGNEKLFF
cdr3_nt: TGTGCCAGCAGTCCATTTGGGACAGGGAATGAAAAACTGTTTTTT

clone_size: NA
v_call: TRBV5-1
j_call: TRBJ1-1
d_call: TRBD1
cdr3_aa: CASSLHLGGSQTEAFF
cdr3_nt: TGCGCCAGCAGCTTACACCTAGGGGGCTCTCAGACTGAAGCTTTCTTT

clone_size: NA
v_call: TRBV7-6
j_call: TRBJ2-7
d_call: NA
cdr3_aa: CASSLGTRNYEQYF
cdr3_nt: TGTGCCAGCAGCCTCGGGACCCGGAACTACGAGCAGTACTTC

clone_size: NA
v_call: TRBV7-2
j_call: TRBJ2-7
d_call: TRBD1
cdr3_aa: CASTGQGLYEQYF
cdr3_nt: TGTGCCAGCACTGGACAGGGCCTTTACGAGCAGTACTTC

clone_size: NA
v_call: TRBV6-8
j_call: TRBJ2-7
d_call: NA
cdr3_aa: CASSQGLYEQYF
cdr3_nt: TGTGCCAGCAGTCAGGGACTCTACGAGCAGTACTTC

clone_size: NA
v_call: TRBV6-4
j_call: TRBJ1-1
d_call: NA
cdr3_aa: CASSEARGKGLGEAFF
cdr3_nt: TGTGCCAGCAGTGAAGCGCGGGGCAAGGGCTTAGGTGAAGCTTTCTTT

clone_size: few
v_call: TRBV11-3
j_call: TRBJ2-1
d_call: NA
cdr3_aa: CASSLDGQGFNEQFF
cdr3_nt: TGTGCCAGCAGCTTAGATGGTCAGGGTTTCAATGAGCAGTTCTTC

clone_size: NA
v_call: TRBV5-1
j_call: TRBJ2-7
d_call: TRBD1
cdr3_aa: CASSGTGTGGSEQYF
cdr3_nt: TGCGCCAGCAGCGGTACCGGGACAGGGGGCTCCGAGCAGTACTTC

clone_size: NA
v_call: TRBV23-1
j_call: TRBJ2-5
d_call: TRBD2
cdr3_aa: CASSLLTSGQETQYF
cdr3_nt: TGCGCCAGCAGCTTGCTGACTAGCGGCCAAGAGACCCAGTACTTC

clone_size: NA
v_call: TRBV29-1
j_call: TRBJ2-5
d_call: TRBD1
cdr3_aa: CSVGTGGRETQYF
cdr3_nt: TGCAGCGTTGGGACAGGGGGTCGAGAGACCCAGTACTTC

clone_size: NA
v_call: TRBV19
j_call: TRBJ2-1
d_call: NA
cdr3_aa: CASSPRLGGYNEQFF
cdr3_nt: TGTGCCAGTAGTCCACGACTTGGCGGGTACAATGAGCAGTTCTTC

clone_size: NA
v_call: TRBV5-1
j_call: TRBJ1-3
d_call: NA
cdr3_aa: CASSSGLFGRDTIYF
cdr3_nt: TGCGCCAGCAGCTCCGGGCTATTCGGCCGCGACACCATATATTTT

clone_size: NA
v_call: TRBV7-7
j_call: TRBJ1-1
d_call: NA
cdr3_aa: CASSLGTKNTEAFF
cdr3_nt: TGTGCCAGCAGCCTTGGGACAAAGAACACTGAAGCTTTCTTT

clone_size: NA
v_call: TRBV29-1
j_call: TRBJ2-5
d_call: NA
cdr3_aa: CSVEEAAGRQTQYF
cdr3_nt: TGCAGCGTTGAAGAGGCCGCAGGAAGGCAGACCCAGTACTTC

clone_size: NA
v_call: TRBV7-4
j_call: TRBJ1-3
d_call: TRBD1
cdr3_aa: CASSLGDRGHTIYF
cdr3_nt: TGTGCCAGCAGCTTGGGGGACAGGGGACACACCATATATTTT

clone_size: NA
v_call: TRBV6-4
j_call: TRBJ2-7
d_call: NA
cdr3_aa: CASSINDGLYEQYF
cdr3_nt: TGTGCCAGCAGCATAAATGACGGTCTCTACGAGCAGTACTTC

clone_size: few
v_call: TRBV5-1
j_call: TRBJ2-1
d_call: NA
cdr3_aa: CASSLVWDTIPGQHNEQFF
cdr3_nt: TGCGCCAGCAGCTTGGTATGGGACACCATACCGGGACAACACAATGAGCAGTTCTTC

clone_size: few
v_call: TRBV5-1
j_call: TRBJ1-2
d_call: NA
cdr3_aa: CASSLDPGAYGYTF
cdr3_nt: TGCGCCAGCAGCTTGGATCCGGGGGCGTATGGCTACACCTTC

clone_size: NA
v_call: TRBV6-8
j_call: TRBJ1-1
d_call: TRBD1
cdr3_aa: CASSKDNRGGYTEAFF
cdr3_nt: TGTGCCAGCAGTAAAGACAACAGGGGCGGGTACACTGAAGCTTTCTTT

clone_size: NA
v_call: TRBV1
j_call: TRBJ1-2
d_call: NA
cdr3_aa: CASSEGQDYGYTF
cdr3_nt: TGCGCCAGCAGCGAGGGACAGGACTATGGCTACACCTTC

clone_size: once
v_call: TRBV6-8
j_call: TRBJ2-7
d_call: NA
cdr3_aa: CASSPLGAAAAEQYF
cdr3_nt: TGTGCCAGCAGTCCCTTGGGAGCGGCGGCCGCCGAGCAGTACTTC

clone_size: NA
v_call: TRBV6-8
j_call: TRBJ1-2
d_call: NA
cdr3_aa: CASSPSNYGYTF
cdr3_nt: TGTGCCAGCAGTCCATCTAACTATGGCTACACCTTC

clone_size: once
v_call: TRBV10-2
j_call: TRBJ1-1
d_call: NA
cdr3_aa: CASSEFGNTEAFF
cdr3_nt: TGCGCCAGCAGTGAATTCGGGAACACTGAAGCTTTCTTT

clone_size: NA
v_call: TRBV5-1
j_call: TRBJ1-6
d_call: TRBD1
cdr3_aa: CASSTLRGTGSPLHF
cdr3_nt: TGCGCCAGCAGCACCCTCAGGGGGACGGGTTCACCCCTCCACTTT

clone_size: NA
v_call: TRBV28
j_call: TRBJ2-6
d_call: TRBD1
cdr3_aa: CASSSTGAGANVLTF
cdr3_nt: TGTGCCAGCAGTTCGACAGGGGCCGGGGCCAACGTCCTGACTTTC

clone_size: NA
v_call: TRBV7-1
j_call: TRBJ2-5
d_call: TRBD2
cdr3_aa: CASSLEPGGRETQYF
cdr3_nt: TGTGCCAGCAGCTTAGAACCCGGGGGGAGAGAGACCCAGTACTTC

clone_size: NA
v_call: TRBV6-8
j_call: TRBJ2-2
d_call: NA
cdr3_aa: CASVQIAAVGELFF
cdr3_nt: TGTGCCAGCGTCCAAATAGCTGCCGTCGGGGAGCTGTTTTTT

clone_size: once
v_call: TRBV5-1
j_call: TRBJ2-3
d_call: NA
cdr3_aa: CASSIGQNTDTQYF
cdr3_nt: TGCGCCAGCAGCATCGGACAGAACACAGATACGCAGTATTTT

clone_size: NA
v_call: TRBV29-1
j_call: TRBJ2-5
d_call: NA
cdr3_aa: CSVARSLVETQYF
cdr3_nt: TGCAGCGTTGCCAGGTCCCTCGTGGAGACCCAGTACTTC

clone_size: NA
v_call: TRBV5-1
j_call: TRBJ2-1
d_call: TRBD2
cdr3_aa: CASSSMASGGYNEQFF
cdr3_nt: TGCGCCAGCAGCTCTATGGCTAGCGGGGGGTACAATGAGCAGTTCTTC

clone_size: NA
v_call: TRBV5-1
j_call: TRBJ2-3
d_call: TRBD1
cdr3_aa: CASSLNTGATDTQYF
cdr3_nt: TGCGCCAGCAGCTTGAATACAGGGGCCACAGATACGCAGTATTTT

clone_size: few
v_call: TRBV5-1
j_call: TRBJ1-2
d_call: NA
cdr3_aa: CASSLNGREGYGYTF
cdr3_nt: TGCGCCAGCAGCTTGAACGGCAGGGAAGGCTATGGCTACACCTTC

clone_size: NA
v_call: TRBV5-1
j_call: TRBJ1-2
d_call: TRBD1
cdr3_aa: CASSKDRRNYGYTF
cdr3_nt: TGCGCCAGCAGCAAGGACAGGAGGAACTATGGCTACACCTTC

clone_size: NA
v_call: TRBV29-1
j_call: TRBJ2-7
d_call: NA
cdr3_aa: CSVVSLRGFYEQYF
cdr3_nt: TGCAGCGTTGTCTCTCTCCGGGGCTTCTACGAGCAGTACTTC

clone_size: NA
v_call: TRBV7-8
j_call: TRBJ2-2
d_call: NA
cdr3_aa: CASSHPLAKGELFF
cdr3_nt: TGTGCCAGCAGCCATCCCCTAGCCAAGGGGGAGCTGTTTTTT

clone_size: NA
v_call: TRBV6-8
j_call: TRBJ1-1
d_call: NA
cdr3_aa: CASSFDRLHTEAFF
cdr3_nt: TGTGCCAGCAGTTTCGACAGGCTCCACACTGAAGCTTTCTTT

clone_size: NA
v_call: TRBV6-8
j_call: TRBJ2-1
d_call: TRBD1
cdr3_aa: CASGGQGAMWNEQFF
cdr3_nt: TGTGCCAGCGGGGGACAGGGGGCGATGTGGAATGAGCAGTTCTTC

clone_size: few
v_call: TRBV11-3
j_call: TRBJ2-5
d_call: TRBD1
cdr3_aa: CASSPRTGVETQYF
cdr3_nt: TGTGCCAGCAGCCCCCGGACAGGGGTTGAGACCCAGTACTTC

clone_size: NA
v_call: TRBV15
j_call: TRBJ1-2
d_call: NA
cdr3_aa: CATSRDQRDPFYGYTF
cdr3_nt: TGTGCCACCAGCAGAGATCAAAGGGATCCCTTCTATGGCTACACCTTC

clone_size: few
v_call: TRBV19
j_call: TRBJ2-3
d_call: TRBD2
cdr3_aa: CASTPGRESDTQYF
cdr3_nt: TGTGCCAGTACCCCAGGGCGGGAGTCGGATACGCAGTATTTT

clone_size: NA
v_call: TRBV19
j_call: TRBJ1-5
d_call: NA
cdr3_aa: CASIGRVPYQPQHF
cdr3_nt: TGTGCCAGTATCGGCAGGGTCCCATATCAGCCCCAGCATTTT

clone_size: NA
v_call: TRBV19
j_call: TRBJ1-2
d_call: NA
cdr3_aa: CASREPNYGYTF
cdr3_nt: TGTGCCAGTCGGGAGCCTAACTATGGCTACACCTTC